This is a list of T cell receptor beta chains from one sample in a study of technical replicates of blood from a handful of donors. Here immunoSEQ multiplex PCR was the method, and the copy in TCRdb shows in-frame clones only, minus some. The repertoire holds around 100,000 clones, with about 95% as singletons. The specimen sequenced was T cells isolated from PBMCs. The receptors stem from a human donor in good health. CDR3s include the opening cysteine and the closing phenylalanine or tryptophan. Each record gives: J gene, V gene, D gene, clone size, CDR3 protein, CDR3 DNA. A D gene is named only where the DNA matches it firmly. A clone size is listed for some rows: how often the clone was seen (once, few, many), or a class if it is expanded.

TRBJ2-2,TRBV5-1,TRBD2,.,CASSLGSGRGGELFF,TGCGCCAGCAGCCTGGGTAGCGGGAGGGGTGGGGAGCTGTTTTTT
TRBJ2-7,TRBV13,.,.,CASALARAYEQYF,TGTGCCAGCGCCCTAGCGAGAGCCTACGAGCAGTACTTC
TRBJ1-2,TRBV7-2,.,once,CASSSPQGWDYGYTF,TGTGCCAGCAGCTCCCCCCAGGGGTGGGACTATGGCTACACCTTC
TRBJ1-2,TRBV7-9,TRBD1,.,CASSFAGGYYGYTF,TGTGCCAGCAGCTTCGCAGGGGGCTACTATGGCTACACCTTC
TRBJ2-1,TRBV11-3,TRBD2,.,CASSPGASGEEQFF,TGTGCCAGCAGCCCCGGGGCTAGCGGGGAGGAACAGTTCTTC
TRBJ1-2,TRBV29-1,.,.,CSVEGGLDVFYGYTF,TGCAGCGTTGAAGGGGGGCTGGACGTTTTCTATGGCTACACCTTC
TRBJ1-2,TRBV10-3,.,.,CAISARENNYGYTF,TGTGCCATCAGTGCACGGGAAAATAACTATGGCTACACCTTC
TRBJ2-7,TRBV7-2,.,.,CASSSSRQIYEQYF,TGTGCCAGCAGCTCCTCCCGACAGATATACGAGCAGTACTTC
TRBJ1-2,TRBV28,TRBD1,.,CASSLSRGQHYGYTF,TGTGCCAGCAGTTTATCCAGGGGGCAACACTATGGCTACACCTTC
TRBJ2-1,TRBV19,.,.,CASSIGPGAYNEQFF,TGTGCCAGTAGTATTGGTCCAGGGGCTTACAATGAGCAGTTCTTC
TRBJ1-1,TRBV7-9,.,.,CASSFMNTEAFF,TGTGCCAGCAGCTTTATGAACACTGAAGCTTTCTTT
TRBJ1-5,TRBV7-3,.,.,CASSFNVNSGYRNQPQHF,TGTGCCAGCAGCTTTAACGTTAATTCGGGGTATCGCAATCAGCCCCAGCATTTT
TRBJ1-5,TRBV7-2,.,.,CASSLASVGGTQHF,TGTGCCAGCAGCTTAGCGTCTGTAGGGGGTACTCAGCATTTT
TRBJ1-2,TRBV9,TRBD1,.,CASSVGQGYGYTF,TGTGCCAGCAGCGTAGGACAGGGCTATGGCTACACCTTC
TRBJ2-2,TRBV2,.,.,CASLNRGTGELFF,TGTGCCAGCTTGAACAGAGGGACCGGGGAGCTGTTTTTT
TRBJ1-2,TRBV11-2,.,.,CASNHGGAGIYGYTF,TGTGCCAGCAACCACGGGGGGGCCGGCATCTATGGCTACACCTTC
TRBJ1-5,TRBV6-5,.,.,CASSYLSVNQPQHF,TGTGCCAGCAGTTACCTCTCAGTTAATCAGCCCCAGCATTTT
TRBJ2-1,TRBV4-1,.,.,CASSQVLAGALPDNEQFF,TGCGCCAGCAGCCAAGTCCTCGCGGGCGCCCTCCCAGACAATGAGCAGTTCTTC
TRBJ1-1,TRBV7-3,.,.,CASSKEGNTEAFF,TGTGCCAGCAGTAAGGAGGGAAACACTGAAGCTTTCTTT
TRBJ2-1,TRBV7-2,.,.,CASSFSPGEQFF,TGTGCCAGCAGCTTTTCCCCGGGGGAGCAGTTCTTC
TRBJ1-2,TRBV27,.,.,CASSLATGSNYGYTF,TGTGCCAGCAGTTTGGCCACAGGGTCTAACTATGGCTACACCTTC
TRBJ2-2,TRBV2,.,.,CASSSGNANTGELFF,TGTGCCAGCAGTTCCGGGAACGCGAACACCGGGGAGCTGTTTTTT
TRBJ1-4,TRBV7-8,.,.,CASSFSSGWTEKLFF,TGTGCCAGCAGCTTTAGTTCGGGGTGGACTGAAAAACTGTTTTTT
TRBJ1-1,TRBV21-1,.,few,CASSSHRMNTEAFF,TGTGCCAGCAGCAGTCACAGAATGAACACTGAAGCTTTCTTT
TRBJ2-7,TRBV28,.,.,CASRTSQEQQYF,TGTGCCAGCAGGACATCCCAGGAACAGCAGTACTTC
TRBJ1-2,TRBV11-3,TRBD1,.,CASSFGARDRVPYGYTF,TGTGCCAGCAGCTTTGGCGCCCGGGACAGGGTACCCTATGGCTACACCTTC
TRBJ1-5,TRBV7-2,.,.,CASSSGARKQPQHF,TGTGCCAGCAGCTCAGGGGCGCGGAAACAGCCCCAGCATTTT
TRBJ2-7,TRBV25-1,.,.,CASSESGVREQYF,TGTGCCAGCAGTGAATCAGGGGTCCGAGAGCAGTACTTC
TRBJ2-3,TRBV4-3,TRBD2,.,CASSQDPPSPGLADLGDTQYF,TGCGCCAGCAGCCAAGATCCCCCCTCTCCGGGACTAGCGGACCTGGGGGATACGCAGTATTTT
TRBJ1-4,TRBV7-9,.,once,CASSLGYWTRGEEKLFF,TGTGCCAGCAGCTTAGGATATTGGACACGCGGCGAGGAAAAACTGTTTTTT
TRBJ2-5,TRBV6-5,TRBD1,.,CASSATGGEGETQYF,TGTGCCAGCAGTGCGACAGGGGGTGAGGGGGAGACCCAGTACTTC
TRBJ1-2,TRBV19,.,.,CASSHGLSGYTF,TGTGCCAGTAGCCACGGACTGAGTGGCTACACCTTC
TRBJ2-5,TRBV10-2,TRBD2,.,CASSESPSGMETQYF,TGCGCCAGCAGTGAGTCTCCTAGCGGGATGGAGACCCAGTACTTC
TRBJ2-5,TRBV4-3,TRBD2,.,CASSQDAGGPGKTQYF,TGCGCCAGCAGCCAAGATGCGGGAGGGCCGGGAAAGACCCAGTACTTC
TRBJ2-1,TRBV2,.,once,CAIPRDNYNEQFF,TGTGCCATCCCCCGGGACAACTACAATGAGCAGTTCTTC
TRBJ1-4,TRBV14,TRBD1,.,CASSLAGTGNNEKLFF,TGTGCCAGCAGCTTAGCCGGGACAGGGAATAATGAAAAACTGTTTTTT
TRBJ2-7,TRBV4-1,.,.,CASSQEGTMGNEQYF,TGCGCCAGCAGCCAAGAGGGGACAATGGGGAACGAGCAGTACTTC
TRBJ1-5,TRBV30,TRBD1,.,CAWSLGQGNQPQHF,TGTGCCTGGAGTCTTGGACAGGGGAATCAGCCCCAGCATTTT
TRBJ1-1,TRBV9,.,.,CASSPRVSYTEAFF,TGTGCCAGCAGCCCCCGAGTGAGCTACACTGAAGCTTTCTTT
TRBJ2-6,TRBV5-1,TRBD2,.,CASSLEGLAGVGGANVLTF,TGCGCCAGCAGCTTGGAGGGACTAGCGGGAGTAGGTGGGGCCAACGTCCTGACTTTC
TRBJ2-7,TRBV4-3,.,once,CASSREDYPIYEQYF,TGCGCCAGCAGCCGAGAGGACTACCCGATCTACGAGCAGTACTTC
TRBJ2-1,TRBV2,.,.,CASSEGLGAGYNEQFF,TGTGCCAGCAGTGAAGGGTTAGGGGCGGGGTACAATGAGCAGTTCTTC
TRBJ1-1,TRBV5-1,.,.,CASSLDSSNTEAFF,TGCGCCAGCAGCTTGGACAGTTCTAACACTGAAGCTTTCTTT
TRBJ2-7,TRBV19,.,.,CASSIGLPYEQYF,TGTGCCAGTAGTATCGGACTACCCTACGAGCAGTACTTC
TRBJ2-1,TRBV29-1,TRBD2,.,CSVNLAGVGNGQFF,TGCAGCGTAAACCTAGCGGGAGTTGGCAATGGGCAGTTCTTC
TRBJ1-1,TRBV5-4,.,.,CASSLAGRGLMNTEAFF,TGTGCCAGCAGCTTGGCCGGGCGGGGGTTGATGAACACTGAAGCTTTCTTT
TRBJ2-1,TRBV7-6,.,.,CASSPSNGYNEQFF,TGTGCCAGCAGCCCAAGCAACGGTTATAATGAGCAGTTCTTC
TRBJ2-7,TRBV28,.,.,CASSARYEQYF,TGTGCCAGCAGTGCCCGGTACGAGCAGTACTTC
TRBJ2-3,TRBV4-2,TRBD2,.,CASSQDLWLAGREDTQYF,TGTGCCAGCAGCCAAGATCTGTGGCTAGCGGGAAGGGAAGATACGCAGTATTTT
TRBJ2-3,TRBV11-2,.,.,CASSFFTPGTDTQYF,TGTGCCAGCAGCTTCTTTACCCCGGGCACAGATACGCAGTATTTT